This TCR beta chain was identified in a study of blood T cell repertoires in COVID-19 (dated by TCRdb to 2020 to 2022). As for the study more broadly: Samples covering the acute and convalescent phases of COVID-19 were provided by collaborators in the United States, Italy and Spain. The samples were drawn from two sources: the first 160 participants of the ongoing ImmuneRACE study, and 1,000 to 1,500 subjects contributed by 6 global collaborators. The sample metadata nearly always contained a de-identified subject ID, COVID-19 status, age in years and sex. Deeply sampled blood TCRbeta repertoires from subjects exposed to, actively infected with, or recovered from COVID-19 were included in the dataset. The repertoires were released in a freely available public database meant as a resource for research on the immune response to SARS-CoV-2. Where HLA class I and class II types were available, the types were taken from metadata supplied by the sample provider, not from assay-based typing. The prospective study material was composed of cDNA or gDNA derived from T cells, B-cell-depleted T cells, or PBMCs. The paper's findings and limits, for the study overall: How much clinical and demographic metadata was included differed by source and by participant, and the metadata was provided uncurated.

Whole blood was collected in K2EDTA tubes by collaborating institutions according to the institutions' own protocols. For TCRbeta analysis, collaborators shipped samples in one of three forms: frozen whole blood, isolated PBMCs, or DNA extracted from either of those sample types. The immunoSEQ Assay, a bias-controlled multiplex PCR, was used to amplify TCRbeta CDR3 regions from genomic DNA. In the paper's pipeline: Within the assay, amplification of reference gene primers was used to estimate how many nucleated cells each sample contained. Sequence reads were collapsed and filtered to measure the absolute abundance of every unique TCRbeta CDR3 rearrangement. For each sample, productive Simpson clonality was calculated by taking the square root of Simpson's diversity index across productive rearrangements. In TCRdb, the immuneACCESS table is reduced to in-frame sequences with V and J assigned. These tables do not hold every clone; where another copy was compared, an unresolved V gene accounts for under half, and the others remain unexplained. The V and J calls and clone size were taken over from that table, and D and trimming were inferred from the DNA. Across this sample there are some 110,000 clones, with 81% seen only once. The leading ten clones occupy approximately 38% of the sample.

From cysteine to phenylalanine, the CDR3 is 15 amino acids long. This entry keeps only the CDR3 DNA: 45 bases, framed from base 1. V loses 2 bases, J loses 7 bases, and the germline ends lie 17 bases apart. CDR1 and CDR2 are read off the germline V gene as MDHEN and SYDVKM. With respect to this clone: Its antigen remains undetermined. No per-base quality is available; no much larger clone lies one base away.

The V and J genes are TRBV28 and TRBJ1-2; the D gene is unclear. Material for sequencing was peripheral blood. This TCR derives from a man of 80 years or more with acute or convalescent COVID-19. For the CDR3, the sequence is CASSLGGNKRRGYTF. The sequenced DNA: TGTGCCAGCAGTTTAGGAGGGAACAAGCGGCGTGGCTACACCTTC.